These T cell receptor beta chains were read from a single sample in a study of OX40 agonist ivuxolimab in advanced cancers. The table came from immunoSEQ multiplex PCR; TCRdb's copy has only in-frame clones and leaves some out. The profile covers 40,000 to 45,000 clones, with over 70% appearing a single time and 8% to 13% taken by the ten largest. The source material was CD4+ or CD8+ T cells sorted from blood, sampled in a trial of the OX40 agonist ivuxolimab. Source of these receptors: an adult with an advanced solid tumor such as melanoma, head and neck, liver or kidney cancer. The CDR3 runs from the conserved cysteine through the conserved F or W. D genes are given only for firm matches. Only some rows state a clone size, as once, few, many or a class for expanded clones.

D	J	size	V	CDR3	DNA
-	TRBJ2-4	-	TRBV4-1	CASSQVVGPGGTKNIQYF	TGCGCCAGCAGCCAAGTGGTTGGCCCGGGTGGGACCAAAAACATTCAGTACTTC
TRBD1	TRBJ2-3	-	TRBV5-1	CASLDRGDGTDTQYF	TGCGCCAGCTTGGACAGGGGAGATGGCACAGATACGCAGTATTTT
TRBD1	TRBJ2-1	few	TRBV10-3	CAISGDRTEQFF	TGTGCCATCAGTGGGGACAGAACCGAGCAGTTCTTC
TRBD2	TRBJ2-7	few	TRBV6-1	CASGRGGYEQYF	TGTGCCAGCGGCCGCGGGGGTTACGAGCAGTACTTC
-	TRBJ1-5	-	TRBV4-3	CASSQDWMTEGQPQHF	TGCGCCAGCAGCCAAGATTGGATGACCGAAGGTCAGCCCCAGCATTTT
TRBD1	TRBJ2-6	-	TRBV15	CATSEAQGQGLSGANVLTF	TGTGCCACCAGCGAGGCCCAGGGACAGGGGCTTTCTGGGGCCAACGTCCTGACTTTC
-	TRBJ2-7	-	TRBV28	CASSLLGGNSYEQYF	TGTGCCAGCAGTTTATTAGGGGGTAACTCCTACGAGCAGTACTTC
-	TRBJ2-1	few	TRBV9	CASSVGGDEQFF	TGTGCCAGCAGCGTAGGGGGGGATGAGCAGTTCTTC
-	TRBJ2-2	-	TRBV2	CASRAYSDTGELFF	TGTGCCAGCAGGGCCTATAGTGACACCGGGGAGCTGTTTTTT
-	TRBJ1-3	-	TRBV28	CASSLFADGNTIYF	TGTGCCAGCAGTTTATTTGCAGACGGAAACACCATATATTTT
-	TRBJ2-7	-	TRBV5-1	CASSADGSSYEQYF	TGCGCCAGCAGCGCCGACGGGAGCTCCTACGAGCAGTACTTC
-	TRBJ1-1	-	TRBV6-1	CASGSRRDTEAFF	TGTGCCAGCGGGTCCCGCCGCGACACTGAAGCTTTCTTT
-	TRBJ2-7	once	TRBV27	CASKQGGNSYEQYF	TGTGCCAGCAAGCAAGGCGGGAACTCCTACGAGCAGTACTTC
-	TRBJ2-2	-	TRBV7-6	CASSLVSRELFF	TGTGCCAGCAGCTTAGTTAGCCGGGAGCTGTTTTTT
-	TRBJ2-7	-	TRBV10-3	CAISGPGEQYF	TGTGCCATCAGTGGCCCCGGCGAGCAGTACTTC
-	TRBJ1-1	-	TRBV30	CAWSWPRGGTEAFF	TGTGCCTGGAGTTGGCCCCGGGGCGGCACTGAAGCTTTCTTT
-	TRBJ1-2	-	TRBV4-3	CASSQDGQGWLEYGYTF	TGCGCCAGCAGCCAAGATGGGCAGGGTTGGTTGGAGTATGGCTACACCTTC
-	TRBJ2-5	once	TRBV4-1	CASSQDLQGETQYF	TGCGCCAGCAGCCAAGATCTTCAGGGGGAGACCCAGTACTTC
TRBD2	TRBJ2-1	once	TRBV5-1	CASSSGPLAGVGNEQFF	TGCGCCAGCAGCTCCGGGCCTCTAGCGGGAGTGGGCAATGAGCAGTTCTTC
TRBD2	TRBJ2-1	-	TRBV10-3	CAINAIAGPYNEQFF	TGTGCCATCAACGCGATAGCGGGTCCCTACAATGAGCAGTTCTTC
-	TRBJ1-3	-	TRBV4-3	CASSQEGGSGNTIYF	TGCGCCAGCAGCCAAGAAGGGGGTTCCGGAAACACCATATATTTT
-	TRBJ2-7	-	TRBV23-1	CASSQSRQTIKVVPYEQYF	TGCGCCAGCAGTCAATCTCGGCAGACGATTAAGGTGGTACCCTACGAGCAGTACTTC
-	TRBJ2-2	-	TRBV2	CASRRGLVGGELFF	TGTGCCAGCAGACGAGGGCTAGTCGGGGGGGAGCTGTTTTTT
-	TRBJ1-5	-	TRBV28	CASRKEQGFNQPQHF	TGTGCCAGCAGAAAAGAGCAGGGTTTCAATCAGCCCCAGCATTTT
-	TRBJ1-4	-	TRBV7-8	CASSLERWGSGEKLFF	TGTGCCAGCAGCTTAGAGCGGTGGGGGTCGGGTGAAAAACTGTTTTTT
-	TRBJ2-5	few	TRBV19	CASSIRPGETQYF	TGTGCCAGTAGTATCCGGCCCGGAGAGACCCAGTACTTC
TRBD1	TRBJ2-3	-	TRBV2	CASSGGTVILSTDTQYF	TGTGCCAGCAGTGGGGGGACAGTTATACTTAGCACAGATACGCAGTATTTT
-	TRBJ1-1	few	TRBV7-2	CASSLAPPGGSTEAFF	TGTGCCAGCAGCTTAGCGCCTCCAGGTGGGAGCACTGAAGCTTTCTTT